The 31 T cell receptor beta chains listed next were all sequenced from one sample in a study of blood T cell repertoires in COVID-19. Libraries were prepared by immunoSEQ multiplex PCR; TCRdb keeps only in-frame clonotypes and omits some of them. The repertoire holds some 87,000 clones, with around 87% as singletons. Sequencing was performed on peripheral blood. These receptors were taken from a human donor in a cohort sampled during active COVID-19.

The chain couples TRBV11-2 to TRBJ2-2; 9 bases agree with TRBD2. The germline CDR1 and CDR2 sequences are SGHAT and FQNNGV. Unmatched junction bases numbered 8, after V lost 11 bases and J lost 4 bases. CDR3 length: 14 residues. Written as DNA, the CDR3 is TGTGCCGAAAGACTAGCGGCGGGCACCGGGGAGCTGTTTTTT. It specifies CAERLAAGTGELFF.

This chain links TRBV11-2 with TRBJ2-7; 7 nucleotides match TRBD1. V shed 1 base, J shed 3 bases, and the junction held 6 bases outside the gene matches. Per the germline V gene, CDR1 is SGHAT and CDR2 is FQNNGV. This CDR3 contains 15 residues. The CDR3 is CASSLGQGPLYEQYF. CDR3 nucleotide sequence: TGTGCCAGCAGCTTAGGACAGGGCCCCCTCTACGAGCAGTACTTC. Full variable domain (rest looked up from reference TRBV11-2 and TRBJ2-7): EAGVAQSPRYKIIEKRQSVAFWCNPISGHATLYWYQQILGQGPKLLIQFQNNGVVDDSQLPKDRFSAERLKGVDSTLKIQPAKLEDSAVYLCASSLGQGPLYEQYFGPGTRLTVT.

This clone was observed once. The CDR3 DNA is TGTGCCAGTAGTCCAAAGCGGGGGCTCTACAATGAGCAGTTCTTC. It codes for CASSPKRGLYNEQFF. This chain connects TRBV19 to TRBJ2-1; 8 bases are a match to TRBD2. Germline V gene lookup returns CDR1 LNHDA and CDR2 SQIVND (reference sequence). The CDR3 covers 15 residues. V lost 5 bases to trimming and J lost 3 bases; unmatched junction nucleotides: 6.

Details on this clone: This specimen includes other DNA sequences encoding the same CDR3. The rearrangement joins TRBV18 to TRBJ1-5, with D unresolved. Trimming took 3 bases from V and 3 from J, leaving 6 bases between them. Germline V gene data show CDR1 as KGHSH and CDR2 as LQKENI. The CDR3 extends over 13 amino acids. The CDR3 sequence: CASSPSVNQPQHF. Here the CDR3 DNA reads TGTGCCAGCTCACCGTCAGTCAATCAGCCCCAGCATTTT. Full variable domain (missing parts from reference TRBV18 and TRBJ1-5): NAGVMQNPRHLVRRRGQEARLRCSPMKGHSHVYWYRQLPEEGLKFMVYLQKENIIDESGMPKERFSAEFPKEGPSILRIQQVVRGDSAAYFCASSPSVNQPQHFGDGTRLSIL.

The V gene is TRBV6-5, the J gene TRBJ1-2; 9 nucleotides match TRBD1. J gave up 6 bases and V 6 bases, and 5 bases lay outside the gene matches. Germline V CDR1 and CDR2: MNHEY, SVGAGI. The CDR3 totals 13 residues. CDR3: CASSDRDRDGYTF. CDR3 bases: TGTGCCAGCAGCGACAGGGACAGGGATGGCTACACCTTC.

The gene calls are TRBV19 and TRBJ1-1; 7 bases line up with TRBD1. The length of the CDR3 is 16 residues. Looked up from germline, CDR1 is LNHDA and CDR2 is SQIVND (reference sequence). V gave up 4 bases and J gave up 0 bases; unmatched junction bases: 8. DNA for the CDR3: TGTGCCAGTAGTAAGGGACAGCTGACAATGAACACTGAAGCTTTCTTT. This translates into CASSKGQLTMNTEAFF.

This chain uses TRBV7-3 with TRBJ2-3, with D hard to call. Per the germline V gene, CDR1 is SGHTA and CDR2 is FQGTGA. Trimming stripped 0 bases from V and 2 bases from J, with 6 bases between. The CDR3 runs 14 residues. CDR3 amino acids: CASSLTAVTDTQYF. The CDR3 coding sequence is TGTGCCAGCAGCTTAACGGCAGTCACAGATACGCAGTATTTT.

This clone was picked up a small number of times. The V and J genes are TRBV5-1 and TRBJ1-2; D is uncertain. There are 14 residues in the CDR3. V gave up 4 bases and J gave up 7 bases, with 17 bases separating them. Germline V CDR1 and CDR2: SGHRS, YFSETQ. The CDR3 loop is CASSTGTGSGGYTF. CDR3 bases: TGCGCCAGCAGCACGGGAACGGGGTCGGGTGGCTACACCTTC.

The V and J genes are TRBV7-2 and TRBJ1-1, with D possibly TRBD1 on 5 matching bases. Germline lookup yields CDR1 SGHTA and CDR2 FQGNSA. The CDR3 is made up of 14 amino acids. Trimming removed 4 bases from V and 4 bases from J, with 13 bases in between. CDR3 nucleotides: TGTGCCAGCAGCTCAAAAACGGGGGGCACTGAAGCTTTCTTT. It codes for CASSSKTGGTEAFF.

The chain is built from TRBV9 and TRBJ2-1; D is perhaps TRBD1 (9 bases). The V gene's germline CDR1 is SGDLS and CDR2 YYNGEE. The germline V and J ends were trimmed by 0 bases and 3 bases, with 16 bases remaining between them. This CDR3 spans 17 amino acids. DNA for the CDR3: TGTGCCAGCAGCGTAGAGGCGGGGGGACAGGGCTACAATGAGCAGTTCTTC. Residues: CASSVEAGGQGYNEQFF.

V and J are TRBV5-1 and TRBJ2-2, with 10 bases that match TRBD1. The CDR3 is 19 amino acids. V trimming: 0 bases; J trimming: 5 bases; junction bases outside the gene matches: 13. CDR1 is SGHRS and CDR2 is YFSETQ in the germline V gene. This chain's CDR3 is CASSLGGQGVLLWTGELFF. DNA of the CDR3: TGCGCCAGCAGCTTGGGCGGACAGGGGGTCCTTTTGTGGACCGGGGAGCTGTTTTTT.

V and J are TRBV25-1 and TRBJ1-6, with D uncertain. Germline CDR1 is MGHDK and CDR2 is SYGVNS. The CDR3 extends over 14 amino acids. V was clipped by 5 bases and J by 9 bases, with 14 bases between them. DNA of the CDR3: TGTGCCAGCAGTCTAGAGGGTTGGAGTTCACCCCTCCACTTT. Protein product: CASSLEGWSSPLHF.

The chain recombines TRBV19 with TRBJ2-1; the match to TRBD2 covers 14 bases. This CDR3 region has 16 residues. Trimming removed 5 bases from V and 7 bases from J; junction bases left unmatched: 7. Germline CDR1 LNHDA, CDR2 SQIVND (reference sequence). CDR3 coding DNA: TGTGCCAGTAGTGGGGTTGGGACTAGCGGGGGTAATGAGCAGTTCTTC. Translated, it gives CASSGVGTSGGNEQFF.

This clone appeared a few times. The chain is built from TRBV7-9 and TRBJ1-3, with a possible D match to TRBD1 (5 bases). The CDR3 runs 17 residues. The germline V and J ends were trimmed by 1 base and 3 bases, with 16 bases remaining between them. CDR1 and CDR2 from the germline V gene are SEHNR and FQNEAQ (reference sequence). Written as DNA, the CDR3 is TGTGCCAGCAGCTTAGTTCCCTCAGGGCGTCGTGGAAACACCATATATTTT. Encoded protein: CASSLVPSGRRGNTIYF.

The gene calls are TRBV4-1 and TRBJ1-3; D may be TRBD1 (6 bases). The V and J ends lost 4 bases and 2 bases respectively, with 12 bases between them. Germline values: CDR1 MGHRA, CDR2 YSYEKL. This CDR3 comprises 15 residues. CDR3 region: CASSPWWGPGNTIYF. CDR3 DNA: TGCGCCAGCAGCCCCTGGTGGGGGCCTGGAAACACCATATATTTT.

CDR3 loop: CASSLTGVYGYTF. In DNA form, the CDR3 reads TGTGCCAGCAGTTTGACAGGGGTCTATGGCTACACCTTC. The chain is built from TRBV27 and TRBJ1-2; 8 bases are a match to TRBD1. CDR1 and CDR2 (germline): MNHEY, SMNVEV (reference sequence). Losses at the gene ends were 3 bases for V and 4 bases for J; bases not matched to a gene: 1. The CDR3 is 13 amino acids.

J is TRBJ2-3 and V is TRBV2; D is possibly TRBD2 (6 bases). The ends were cut back, 4 bases at V and 0 bases at J, with 14 bases in the middle. CDR3 length: 16 amino acids. Germline V gene lookup returns CDR1 SNHLY and CDR2 FYNNEI. CDR3 residues: CASSARGSGSTDTQYF. The DNA for the CDR3 is TGTGCCAGCAGTGCAAGAGGGAGCGGGAGCACAGATACGCAGTATTTT.

V and J are TRBV18 and TRBJ1-5; TRBD1 aligns across 11 bases. The V and J ends lost 4 bases and 5 bases, in that order; junction bases with no gene match: 4. This CDR3 has 15 amino acids. Germline V gives CDR1 KGHSH, CDR2 LQKENI. The CDR3 is CASSRGTGGYQPQHF. As DNA, the CDR3 is TGTGCCAGCTCACGGGGGACAGGGGGATATCAGCCCCAGCATTTT.

The V call is TRBV12-2, the J call TRBJ2-1; TRBD2 is taken as the D call from the table, unchecked against the DNA. TRBV12-2 is shown as a pseudogene. This CDR3 spans 17 amino acids. Here the CDR3 DNA reads TGTGCAAGTCGCTTAGAAAACGGGGGGTTCTCCTACAATGAGCAGTTCTTC. Amino acids: CASRLENGGFSYNEQFF.

This rearrangement joins TRBV5-1 to TRBJ1-3; 9 bases match TRBD1. Unmatched junction bases numbered 5, after V lost 4 bases and J lost 0 bases. Per the germline V gene, CDR1 is SGHRS and CDR2 is YFSETQ. This CDR3 region has 16 residues. The CDR3: CASSPQTGGSGNTIYF. In DNA form, the CDR3 reads TGCGCCAGCAGCCCTCAGACAGGGGGCTCTGGAAACACCATATATTTT.

This chain links TRBV11-3 with TRBJ2-7, with 8 bases identical to TRBD1. Germline assignment: CDR1 SGHNT and CDR2 YENEEA. The CDR3 runs 13 residues. Trimming cost V 4 bases and J 3 bases; bases outside gene matches: 2. In nucleotides, the CDR3 is TGTGCCAGCAGCTCCGGACAGGGCTACGAGCAGTACTTC. This gives the protein CASSSGQGYEQYF.

This clone has just one count. The CDR3, as DNA: TGCGCCAGCAGCCCGGAGGGCGGGGGAGACAAAAACATTCAGTACTTC. Protein: CASSPEGGGDKNIQYF. The chain uses TRBV5-1 and TRBJ2-4; 7 bases agree with TRBD2. The junction had 10 bases not matched to a gene; V was cut back by 4 bases and J by 3 bases. The CDR3 has 16 amino acids. CDR1 SGHRS and CDR2 YFSETQ come from the germline V gene.

This clone was found once. The chain has TRBV7-3 and TRBJ1-1, with D possibly matching TRBD1 (6 bases). The germline CDR1 and CDR2 sequences are SGHTA and FQGTGA. The CDR3 totals 14 residues. Trimming shortened V by 5 bases and J by 4 bases, and 14 bases separated the two germline ends. The CDR3 DNA follows: TGTGCCAGCAGCCAGGGGCCCACGAGCACTGAAGCTTTCTTT. This translates into CASSQGPTSTEAFF.

The CDR3 coding sequence is TGCGCCAGCAGTGACGTATTAAACACCATATATTTT. This translates into CASSDVLNTIYF. The chain couples TRBV10-2 to TRBJ1-3; D is undetermined. The CDR3 spans 12 residues. V gave up 3 bases and J gave up 6 bases, with 6 bases separating them. Germline V lookup: CDR1 WSHSY, CDR2 SAAADI.

This chain connects TRBV12-3 or TRBV12-4 to TRBJ1-3; no firm D call. This CDR3 has 12 amino acids. Between the trimmed V and J ends, which lost 6 bases and 3 bases, there was a span of 6 bases. The CDR3 nucleotides are TGTGCCAGCAGCTATAGTGGAAACACCATATATTTT. This codes for CASSYSGNTIYF.

This clone was seen a single time. The rearrangement joins TRBV10-3 to TRBJ1-5; 9 nucleotides line up with TRBD1. The CDR3 consists of 16 residues. Germline CDR1 is ENHRY and CDR2 is SYGVKD. The trim removed 4 bases at V and 1 base at J, leaving 5 bases unmatched. Here the CDR3 DNA reads TGTGCCATCAGTGGGGACAGGGATGCGAGCAATCAGCCCCAGCATTTT. Protein product: CAISGDRDASNQPQHF.

The chain joins TRBV3-1 (or the pseudogene TRBV3-2) to TRBJ1-1; the D is unclear. The CDR3 sequence is 18 residues long. V lost 1 base and J lost 0, with 18 bases in between. Germline V gives CDR1 LGHDT, CDR2 YNNKEL (reference sequence). The CDR3 DNA reads TGTGCCAGCAGCCAAGGTCGGCCAGGTTCCTTAATGAACACTGAAGCTTTCTTT. Amino acid sequence: CASSQGRPGSLMNTEAFF.

The V and J genes are TRBV2 and TRBJ1-5; TRBD1 agrees at 8 bases. The CDR3 length is 14 residues. V was pared by 3 bases and J by 4 bases, with 2 bases of the junction left unmatched. Per the germline V gene, CDR1 is SNHLY and CDR2 is FYNNEI. CDR3 nucleotide sequence: TGTGCCAGCAGTGATTGGACAGGGAATCAGCCCCAGCATTTT. It codes for CASSDWTGNQPQHF.

The V gene is TRBV18, the J gene TRBJ1-1, with D tentatively TRBD1 (5 bases). Trimming left V 3 bases short and J 0 bases short, with 11 bases between. This CDR3 spans 15 amino acids. CDR1 is KGHSH and CDR2 is LQKENI in the germline V gene. The CDR3 coding sequence is TGTGCCAGCTCACCTGGGGGACTTTTGAACACTGAAGCTTTCTTT. Residues: CASSPGGLLNTEAFF.

This clone was observed a single time. This rearrangement joins TRBV11-3 to TRBJ2-3; TRBD1 matches at 7 bases. V dropped 5 bases and J dropped 3; count of bases not matched to a gene: 5. The germline V gene encodes CDR1 SGHNT and CDR2 YENEEA. The CDR3 consists of 14 residues. CDR3 in amino acids: CASSPATGTDTQYF. The CDR3 DNA follows: TGTGCCAGCAGCCCAGCGACAGGGACAGATACGCAGTATTTT. Full variable domain (missing parts from reference TRBV11-3 and TRBJ2-3): EAGVVQSPRYKIIEKKQPVAFWCNPISGHNTLYWYLQNLGQGPELLIRYENEEAVDDSQLPKDRFSAERLKGVDSTLKIQPAELGDSAVYLCASSPATGTDTQYFGPGTRLTVL.

The chain links TRBV5-5 to TRBJ2-1; tentatively, D is TRBD1 (7 bases). The CDR3 length is 15 residues. V lost 2 bases and J 4 bases, leaving 13 bases between the germline ends. Germline-derived CDR1 and CDR2 are SGHKS and YYEKEE (reference sequence). For the CDR3, the DNA is TGTGCCAGCAGCTTTGGCCAGGGGGGATACAATGAGCAGTTCTTC. Amino acids: CASSFGQGGYNEQFF.